Below are 6 T cell receptor beta chains sequenced from a single sample in a study of graft-versus-host responses after intestinal transplantation. The repertoire was sequenced with immunoSEQ multiplex PCR; TCRdb's copy has only in-frame clones and lacks some. The repertoire consists of over 20,000 clones, with over 80% occurring once and the leading ten covering around 46%. This specimen consisted of PBMCs, obtained roughly 39 weeks after intestinal transplant. The receptor source for this set is a human patient who received an intestinal transplant, so some T cells may come from the graft donor.

V gene TRBV13 combines with J gene TRBJ2-7, with TRBD2 identical over 12 bases. From germline, CDR1 is PRHDT and CDR2 FYEKMQ (reference sequence). Trimming removed 4 bases from V and 3 bases from J; junction bases left unmatched: 10. This CDR3 contains 17 residues. The CDR3 here is CASSSTAGLAGIYEQYF. The CDR3 DNA follows: TGTGCCAGCAGCTCTACCGCGGGACTAGCGGGTATCTACGAGCAGTACTTC. The full variable domain, its missing parts supplied by reference TRBV13 and TRBJ2-7, is AAGVIQSPRHLIKEKRETATLKCYPIPRHDTVYWYQQGPGQDPQFLISFYEKMQSDKGSIPDRFSAQQFSDYHSELNMSSLELGDSALYFCASSSTAGLAGIYEQYFGPGTRLTVT.

About this clone: The junction differs from germline at one of its ends, possibly a read error. The rearrangement uses TRBV5-3 and TRBJ2-7; D remains unclear. TRBV5-3 is identified as an open reading frame with a role that is uncertain. CDR3 length: 12 residues. The CDR3 loop reads CASSSRSYEQYF. The CDR3 nucleotides read TGTGCCAGCAGCTCGAGGAGCTACGAGCAGTACTTC.

The chain combines TRBV28 with TRBJ2-1; tentatively, D is TRBD2 (7 bases). The germline V and J ends were trimmed by 2 bases and 12 bases, with 26 bases remaining between them. The germline gives CDR1 MDHEN, CDR2 SYDVKM. This CDR3 spans 17 amino acids. As DNA, the CDR3 is TGTGCCAGCAGTTTAGGGGGGGCTAGCGTGGCTTGGTCCGGGCAGTTCTTC. Its translation is CASSLGGASVAWSGQFF.

The sample holds a few counts of this clone. J is TRBJ1-2 and V is TRBV9; D is undetermined. The CDR3 has 12 amino acids. Trimming left V 0 bases short and J 5 bases short, with 5 bases between. Germline assignment: CDR1 SGDLS and CDR2 YYNGEE. The CDR3 region has the DNA TGTGCCAGCAGCGTAGAAGGTTATGGCTACACCTTC. Translating it yields CASSVEGYGYTF. Together with reference TRBV9 and TRBJ1-2, the CDR3 gives the full variable domain: DSGVTQTPKHLITATGQRVTLRCSPRSGDLSVYWYQQSLDQGLQFLIQYYNGEERAKGNILERFSAQQFPDLHSELNLSSLELGDSALYFCASSVEGYGYTFGSGTRLTVV.

The chain couples TRBV2 to TRBJ2-7; 8 bases are a match to TRBD1. CDR3 size: 13 residues. Trimming at V came to 8 bases and at J to 3 bases, leaving 6 bases not matched to a gene. Looked up from germline, CDR1 is SNHLY and CDR2 is FYNNEI. The CDR3 is CASRGQASYEQYF. In nucleotides, the CDR3 is TGTGCCAGCCGGGGACAGGCGAGCTACGAGCAGTACTTC.

The V call is TRBV15, the J call TRBJ1-2; D gene uncertain. Looked up from germline, CDR1 is LNHNV and CDR2 is YYDKDF (reference sequence). The CDR3 has 14 residues. V was clipped by 5 bases and J by 3 bases, with 13 bases between them. The CDR3 reads CATSARRYHYGYTF. The CDR3, as DNA: TGTGCCACCAGCGCACGAAGGTATCACTATGGCTACACCTTC.